This is a list of T cell receptor beta chains from one sample in a study of cytomegalovirus exposure and HLA in healthy donors. Some clones are missing from TCRdb's copy, which holds only in-frame ones; the method was immunoSEQ multiplex PCR. The table lists about 150,000 clones, 70% to 90% of them singletons, with about 2.7% in the top ten. The material sequenced was PBMCs. Receptors originate from a man aged 25 to 40 in good health and CMV-seropositive. Each CDR3 is given with its conserved first and last residue. Each record gives: CDR3 protein, CDR3 DNA, D gene, J gene, V gene, clone size. D genes are given only for firm matches. Clone sizes are given selectively: once, few, many, or a class where the clone is expanded.

CDR3: CASSTRGNTEAFF
DNA: TGTGCCAGTAGTACCAGGGGGAACACTGAAGCTTTCTTT
D: .
J: TRBJ1-1
V: TRBV19
size: .

CDR3: CASSDLGDGSQPQHF
DNA: TGTGCCAGCAGTGATCTCGGGGACGGGAGTCAGCCCCAGCATTTT
D: .
J: TRBJ1-5
V: TRBV6-4
size: few

CDR3: CASRPAGANYGYTF
DNA: TGTGCCAGCAGACCCGCGGGGGCTAACTATGGCTACACCTTC
D: .
J: TRBJ1-2
V: TRBV6-1
size: .

CDR3: CASSQYRGQSNQPQHF
DNA: TGCGCCAGCAGCCAATACAGGGGGCAAAGCAATCAGCCCCAGCATTTT
D: TRBD1
J: TRBJ1-5
V: TRBV4-3
size: .

CDR3: CASSPWTGATDTQYF
DNA: TGTGCCAGCAGCCCCTGGACAGGTGCCACAGATACGCAGTATTTT
D: TRBD1
J: TRBJ2-3
V: TRBV7-3
size: .

CDR3: CASSELGPIETQYF
DNA: TGTGCCAGCAGTGAATTGGGGCCGATAGAGACCCAGTACTTC
D: .
J: TRBJ2-5
V: TRBV25-1
size: .

CDR3: CASSSKLQIRTF
DNA: TGTGCCAGCAGCTCGAAACTGCAAATTCGCACCTTC
D: .
J: TRBJ1-2
V: TRBV11-3
size: .

CDR3: CASSPGYPAGELFF
DNA: TGCGCCAGCAGCCCAGGGTATCCCGCCGGGGAGCTGTTTTTT
D: .
J: TRBJ2-2
V: TRBV4-3
size: once

CDR3: CASRVGLPHF
DNA: TGTGCAAGTCGCGTAGGACTTCCCCACTTC
D: .
J: TRBJ2-4
V: TRBV12-2
size: .

CDR3: CVTRTVNYGYTF
DNA: TGTGTCACACGGACAGTTAACTATGGCTACACCTTC
D: .
J: TRBJ1-2
V: TRBV28
size: .

CDR3: CSSSPYTGGETQYF
DNA: TGTTCCAGCAGCCCCTACACAGGGGGAGAGACCCAGTACTTC
D: TRBD1
J: TRBJ2-5
V: TRBV7-9
size: .

CDR3: CASSSRQELHYGYTF
DNA: TGTGCCAGCAGCTCCCGACAGGAGCTCCACTATGGCTACACCTTC
D: .
J: TRBJ1-2
V: TRBV6-6
size: few

CDR3: CASSVGTSGKETQYF
DNA: TGCGCCAGCAGCGTAGGGACTAGCGGGAAAGAGACCCAGTACTTC
D: TRBD2
J: TRBJ2-5
V: TRBV5-1
size: .

CDR3: CASSFSRSGRAASYEQYF
DNA: TGTGCCAGCAGCTTTAGTCGTAGCGGGAGGGCCGCGTCCTACGAGCAGTACTTC
D: TRBD2
J: TRBJ2-7
V: TRBV11-2
size: .

CDR3: CASSPKINTGELFF
DNA: TGTGCCAGCAGCCCTAAGATCAACACCGGGGAGCTGTTTTTT
D: .
J: TRBJ2-2
V: TRBV7-3
size: once